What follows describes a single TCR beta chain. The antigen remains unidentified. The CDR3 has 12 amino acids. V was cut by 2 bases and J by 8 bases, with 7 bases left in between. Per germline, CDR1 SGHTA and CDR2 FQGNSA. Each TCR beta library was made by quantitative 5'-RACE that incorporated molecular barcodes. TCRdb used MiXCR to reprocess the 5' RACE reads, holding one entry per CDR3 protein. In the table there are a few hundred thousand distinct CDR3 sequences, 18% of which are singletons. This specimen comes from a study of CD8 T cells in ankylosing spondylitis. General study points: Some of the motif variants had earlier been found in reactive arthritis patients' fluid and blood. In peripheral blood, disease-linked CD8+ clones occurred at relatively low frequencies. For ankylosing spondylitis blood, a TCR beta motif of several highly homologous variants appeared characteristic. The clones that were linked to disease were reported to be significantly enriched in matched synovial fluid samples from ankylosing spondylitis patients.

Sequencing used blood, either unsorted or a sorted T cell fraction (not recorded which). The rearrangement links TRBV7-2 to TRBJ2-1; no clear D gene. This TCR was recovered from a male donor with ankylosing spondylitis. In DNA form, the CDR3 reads TGTGCCAGCAGCTTAAAACCGGATGAGCAGTTCTTC. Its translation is CASSLKPDEQFF.